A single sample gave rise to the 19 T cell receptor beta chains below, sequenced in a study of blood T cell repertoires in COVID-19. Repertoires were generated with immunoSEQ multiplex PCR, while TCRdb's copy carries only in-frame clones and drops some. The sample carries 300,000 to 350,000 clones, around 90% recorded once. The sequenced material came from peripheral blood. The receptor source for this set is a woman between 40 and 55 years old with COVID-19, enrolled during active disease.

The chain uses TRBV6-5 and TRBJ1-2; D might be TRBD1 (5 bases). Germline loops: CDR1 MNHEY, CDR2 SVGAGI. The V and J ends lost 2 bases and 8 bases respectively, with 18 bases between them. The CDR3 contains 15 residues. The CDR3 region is CASSYGGWGGEGYTF. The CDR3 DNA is TGTGCCAGCAGTTACGGGGGATGGGGGGGAGAGGGCTACACCTTC.

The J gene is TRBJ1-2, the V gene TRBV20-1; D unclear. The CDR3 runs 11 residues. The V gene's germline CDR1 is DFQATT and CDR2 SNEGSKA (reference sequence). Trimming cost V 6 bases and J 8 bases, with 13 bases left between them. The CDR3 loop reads CSAPGGRGYTF. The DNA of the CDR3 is TGCAGTGCCCCGGGTGGAAGGGGCTACACCTTC.

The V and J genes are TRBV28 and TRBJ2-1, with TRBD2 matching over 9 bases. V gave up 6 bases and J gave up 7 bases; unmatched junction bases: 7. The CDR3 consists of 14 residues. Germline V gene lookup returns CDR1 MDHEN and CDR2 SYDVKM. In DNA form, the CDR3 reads TGTGCCAGCAGCGGGGCTAGCGGGGATAATGAGCAGTTCTTC. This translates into CASSGASGDNEQFF.

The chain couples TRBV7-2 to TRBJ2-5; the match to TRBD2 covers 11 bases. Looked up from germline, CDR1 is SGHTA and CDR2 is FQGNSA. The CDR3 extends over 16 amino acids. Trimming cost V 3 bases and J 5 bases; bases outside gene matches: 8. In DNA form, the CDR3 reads TGTGCCAGCAGCTTCTATAGCGGGGGGGCCTGGGAGACCCAGTACTTC. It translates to CASSFYSGGAWETQYF.

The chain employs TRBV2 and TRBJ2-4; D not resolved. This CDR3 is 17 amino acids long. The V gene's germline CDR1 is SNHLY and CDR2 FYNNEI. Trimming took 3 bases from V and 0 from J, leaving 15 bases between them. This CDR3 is CASSEAGVLLAKNIQYF. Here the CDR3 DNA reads TGTGCCAGCAGTGAGGCAGGTGTCTTACTAGCCAAAAACATTCAGTACTTC.

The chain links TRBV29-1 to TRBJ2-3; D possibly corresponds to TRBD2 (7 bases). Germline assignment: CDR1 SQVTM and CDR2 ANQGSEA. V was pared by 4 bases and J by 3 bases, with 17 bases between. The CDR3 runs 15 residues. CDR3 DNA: TGCAGCGTTGTCGGCGGGGGCTTTGGGACAGATACGCAGTATTTT. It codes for CSVVGGGFGTDTQYF.

CDR3 coding DNA: TGTGCCAGCAGCCCGTTAACTAGCTCAAGCTCCTACAATGAGCAGTTCTTC. Amino acids: CASSPLTSSSSYNEQFF. The chain recombines TRBV7-6 with TRBJ2-1; maybe TRBD2 (6 bases). The ends were cut back, 5 bases at V and 0 bases at J, with 17 bases in the middle. Germline CDR1 is SGHVS and CDR2 is FNYEAQ. The CDR3 spans 17 residues.

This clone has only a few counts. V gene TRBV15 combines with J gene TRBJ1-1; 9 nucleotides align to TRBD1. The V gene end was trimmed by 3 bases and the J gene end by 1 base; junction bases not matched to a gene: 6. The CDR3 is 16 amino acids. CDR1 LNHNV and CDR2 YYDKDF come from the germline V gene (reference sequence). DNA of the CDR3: TGTGCCACCAGCAGGGAAGACAGGGGGAGGAACACTGAAGCTTTCTTT. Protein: CATSREDRGRNTEAFF. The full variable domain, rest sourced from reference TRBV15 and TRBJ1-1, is DAMVIQNPRYQVTQFGKPVTLSCSQTLNHNVMYWYQQKSSQAPKLLFHYYDKDFNNEADTPDNFQSRRPNTSFCFLDIRSPGLGDTAMYLCATSREDRGRNTEAFFGQGTRLTVV.

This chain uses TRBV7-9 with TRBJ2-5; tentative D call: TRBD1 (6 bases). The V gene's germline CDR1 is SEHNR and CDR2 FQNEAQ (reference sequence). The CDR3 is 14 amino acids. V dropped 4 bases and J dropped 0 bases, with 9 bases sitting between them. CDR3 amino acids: CASSSGTHQETQYF. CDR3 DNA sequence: TGTGCCAGCAGCTCCGGGACACACCAAGAGACCCAGTACTTC.

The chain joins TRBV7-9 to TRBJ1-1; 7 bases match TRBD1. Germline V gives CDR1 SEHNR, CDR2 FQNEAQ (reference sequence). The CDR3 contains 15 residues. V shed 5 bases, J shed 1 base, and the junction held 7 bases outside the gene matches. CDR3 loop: CASSPWTGENTEAFF. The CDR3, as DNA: TGTGCCAGCAGCCCGTGGACAGGAGAGAACACTGAAGCTTTCTTT.

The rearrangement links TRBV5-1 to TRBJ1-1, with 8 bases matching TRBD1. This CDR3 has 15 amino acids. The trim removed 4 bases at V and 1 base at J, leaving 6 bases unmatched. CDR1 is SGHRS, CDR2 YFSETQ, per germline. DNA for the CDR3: TGCGCCAGCAGCGTGGACAGGGCGTCGAACACTGAAGCTTTCTTT. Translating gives CASSVDRASNTEAFF.

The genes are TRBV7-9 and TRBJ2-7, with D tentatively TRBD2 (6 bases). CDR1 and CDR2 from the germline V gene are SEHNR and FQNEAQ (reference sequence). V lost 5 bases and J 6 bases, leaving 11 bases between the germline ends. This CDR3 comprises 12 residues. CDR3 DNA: TGTGCCAGCAGCGGAATCGGGAGCGAGCAGTACTTC. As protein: CASSGIGSEQYF.

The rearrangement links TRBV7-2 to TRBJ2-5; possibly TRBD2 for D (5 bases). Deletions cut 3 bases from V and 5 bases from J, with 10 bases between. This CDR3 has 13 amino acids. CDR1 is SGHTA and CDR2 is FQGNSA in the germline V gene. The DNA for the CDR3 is TGTGCCAGCAGCTTGCTAGCATTTGAGACCCAGTACTTC. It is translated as CASSLLAFETQYF. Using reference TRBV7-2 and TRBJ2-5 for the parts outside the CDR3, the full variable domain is GAGVSQSPSNKVTEKGKDVELRCDPISGHTALYWYRQSLGQGLEFLIYFQGNSAPDKSGLPSDRFSAERTGGSVSTLTIQRTQQEDSAVYLCASSLLAFETQYFGPGTRLLVL.

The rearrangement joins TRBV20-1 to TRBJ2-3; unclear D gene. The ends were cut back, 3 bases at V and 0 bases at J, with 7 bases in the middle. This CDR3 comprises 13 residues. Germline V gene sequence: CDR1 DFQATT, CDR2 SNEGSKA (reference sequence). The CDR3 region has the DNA TGCAGTGCTAGTATCGTAAGCACAGATACGCAGTATTTT. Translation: CSASIVSTDTQYF.

Here the CDR3 reads CASSLLRAGTGELFF. The CDR3 DNA is TGTGCCAGCAGCCTGCTACGGGCAGGGACCGGGGAGCTGTTTTTT. The chain joins TRBV4-2 to TRBJ2-2; D is possibly TRBD1 (5 bases). The CDR3 sequence is 15 residues long. Per the germline V gene, CDR1 is LGHNA and CDR2 is YNFKEQ. Deletions cut 4 bases from V and 5 bases from J, with 14 bases between.

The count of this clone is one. CDR3 sequence: CASSQPGGEGAFF. In DNA form, the CDR3 reads TGCGCCAGCAGCCAGCCAGGGGGTGAGGGAGCTTTCTTT. V usage is TRBV4-3 and J usage is TRBJ1-1; 7 positions agree with TRBD1. Germline CDR1 reads LGHNA; CDR2 reads YSLEER. This CDR3 is built from 13 residues. V lost 3 bases to trimming and J lost 10 bases; unmatched junction nucleotides: 8.

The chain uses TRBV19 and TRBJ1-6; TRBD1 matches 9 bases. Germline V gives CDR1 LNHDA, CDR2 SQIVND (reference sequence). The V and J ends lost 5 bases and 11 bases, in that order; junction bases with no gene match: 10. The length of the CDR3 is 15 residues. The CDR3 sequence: CASSYSGTGTPPLHF. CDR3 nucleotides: TGTGCCAGTAGTTACTCCGGGACAGGGACCCCACCCCTCCACTTT. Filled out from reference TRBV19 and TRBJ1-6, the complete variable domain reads DGGITQSPKYLFRKEGQNVTLSCEQNLNHDAMYWYRQDPGQGLRLIYYSQIVNDFQKGDIAEGYSVSREKKESFPLTVTSAQKNPTAFYLCASSYSGTGTPPLHFGNGTRLTVT.

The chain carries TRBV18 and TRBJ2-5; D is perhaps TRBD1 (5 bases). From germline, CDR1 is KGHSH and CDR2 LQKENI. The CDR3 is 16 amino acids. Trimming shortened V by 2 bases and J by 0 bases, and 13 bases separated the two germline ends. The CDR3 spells CASSPTPGSYQETQYF. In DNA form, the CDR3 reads TGTGCCAGCTCACCAACCCCAGGGTCGTACCAAGAGACCCAGTACTTC.

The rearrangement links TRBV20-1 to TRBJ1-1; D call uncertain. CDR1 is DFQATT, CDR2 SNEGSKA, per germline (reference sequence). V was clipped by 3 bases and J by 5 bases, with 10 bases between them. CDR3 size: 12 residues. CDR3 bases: TGCAGTGCTAGTTTTTTTAGTACTGAAGCTTTCTTT. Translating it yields CSASFFSTEAFF.